This passage covers 14 T cell receptor beta chains from one sample sequenced in a study of T cell responses to AZD1222 COVID-19 vaccine. TCRdb's copy holds only in-frame clones and misses some; the assay was immunoSEQ multiplex PCR. The data hold 150,000 to 200,000 clones, with over 80% observed a single time. Specimen: peripheral blood, collected on day 0 of AZD1222 vaccination. These receptors all stem from an adult in good health.

Concerning this clone: Other nucleotide sequences in the sample specify the same CDR3. The rearrangement links TRBV3-1 (or the pseudogene TRBV3-2) to TRBJ2-7, with 8 bases fitting TRBD2. The CDR3 covers 15 residues. With V trimmed by 1 base and J by 3 bases, 5 bases remained unmatched. Per germline, CDR1 LGHDT and CDR2 YNNKEL (reference sequence). The CDR3 sequence is CASSQGSGSSYEQYF. CDR3 nucleotide sequence: TGTGCCAGCAGCCAAGGGAGCGGGAGTAGCTACGAGCAGTACTTC.

The rearrangement uses TRBV5-6 and TRBJ1-2; 9 nucleotides line up with TRBD1. Germline CDR1 and CDR2: SGHDT and YYEEEE. V was pared by 6 bases and J by 2 bases, with 17 bases of the junction left unmatched. The CDR3 extends over 18 amino acids. CDR3 protein: CASTLKTGTGPKNYGYTF. DNA for the CDR3: TGTGCCAGCACCTTAAAAACCGGGACAGGGCCTAAAAACTATGGCTACACCTTC.

The gene calls are TRBV30 and TRBJ1-6, with TRBD1 matching 7 bases. Germline CDR1 reads GTSNPN; CDR2 reads SVGIG (reference sequence). The CDR3 totals 12 residues. The junction had 6 bases not matched to a gene; V was cut back by 8 bases and J by 8 bases. The CDR3 DNA follows: TGTGCCGGCCGACAGGGAGATTCACCCCTCCACTTT. Translated, it gives CAGRQGDSPLHF.

The V gene is TRBV18, the J gene TRBJ2-5; 9 positions match TRBD1. J gave up 4 bases and V 3 bases, and 6 bases lay outside the gene matches. The CDR3 is made up of 15 amino acids. The germline CDR1 and CDR2 sequences are KGHSH and LQKENI. The CDR3 DNA reads as TGTGCCAGCTCACCTCCACAGGGGGCGGGAGAGACCCAGTACTTC. Translating it yields CASSPPQGAGETQYF.

This chain links TRBV27 with TRBJ2-1, with D possibly being TRBD1 (6 bases). The V end lost 8 bases, the J end lost 8 bases, and 19 bases lay between the germline ends. This CDR3 spans 14 amino acids. Germline V gene lookup returns CDR1 MNHEY and CDR2 SMNVEV (reference sequence). This CDR3 reads CASSDGVGQYEQFF. CDR3 sequence (DNA): TGTGCCAGCTCAGACGGGGTAGGACAGTATGAGCAGTTCTTC.

This sequence joins TRBV19 and TRBJ1-2; weak D call: TRBD1 (5 bases). Per the germline V gene, CDR1 is LNHDA and CDR2 is SQIVND (reference sequence). Trimming pared 7 bases from V and 6 bases from J, leaving 12 bases between. The CDR3 covers 12 residues. The CDR3 nucleotides read TGTGCCAGTACAGTGGAGGGACATGGCTACACCTTC. Translating it yields CASTVEGHGYTF.

The chain couples TRBV18 to TRBJ2-7; 10 nucleotides align to TRBD2. Germline CDR1 KGHSH, CDR2 LQKENI. There are 15 residues in the CDR3. Germline trimming cut 1 base from V and 7 bases from J; bases unmatched to any gene: 7. For the CDR3, the DNA is TGTGCCAGCTCACCACGCAGCGGGGGGGCCGAAGAGCAGTACTTC. Its translation: CASSPRSGGAEEQYF.

This clone appeared a single time. V and J are TRBV5-6 and TRBJ1-5, with 7 bases lining up with TRBD1. This CDR3 is 16 amino acids long. Germline V gives CDR1 SGHDT, CDR2 YYEEEE. The V and J ends lost 4 bases and 3 bases, in that order; junction bases with no gene match: 10. The CDR3 here is CASSNLRDRVNQPQHF. In DNA form, the CDR3 reads TGTGCCAGCAGCAACCTGCGGGACAGAGTCAATCAGCCCCAGCATTTT. Combining the CDR3 with reference TRBV5-6 and TRBJ1-5 gives the whole variable domain DAGVTQSPTHLIKTRGQQVTLRCSPKSGHDTVSWYQQALGQGPQFIFQYYEEEERQRGNFPDRFSGHQFPNYSSELNVNALLLGDSALYLCASSNLRDRVNQPQHFGDGTRLSIL.

The CDR3 DNA sequence: TGTGCCAGCAGTCTCGCGTCGTGGGGGGGCCAAAATGAGCAGTTCTTC. Translated, it gives CASSLASWGGQNEQFF. V gene TRBV28 combines with J gene TRBJ2-1, with a possible D match to TRBD2 (7 bases). The V and J ends lost 5 bases and 7 bases respectively, with 21 bases between them. Looked up from germline, CDR1 is MDHEN and CDR2 is SYDVKM. This CDR3 has 16 residues.

The V call is TRBV28, the J call TRBJ1-4; 10 positions agree with TRBD1. CDR1 and CDR2 from the germline V gene are MDHEN and SYDVKM. The CDR3 runs to 15 residues. With 7 bases clipped from V and 5 bases from J, the junction kept 7 bases outside the gene matches. The CDR3 reads CASNLDRGLNEKLFF. The CDR3 DNA reads as TGTGCCAGCAACCTCGACAGGGGGCTGAATGAAAAACTGTTTTTT.

The J gene is TRBJ1-3, the V gene TRBV5-1; no clear D. Trimming pared 6 bases from V and 2 bases from J, leaving 15 bases between. Looked up from germline, CDR1 is SGHRS and CDR2 is YFSETQ. There are 15 residues in the CDR3. The CDR3 is CASTPTGEAGNTIYF. CDR3 bases: TGCGCCAGCACCCCGACTGGGGAGGCTGGAAACACCATATATTTT. The variable domain in full, completed from reference TRBV5-1 and TRBJ1-3, reads KAGVTQTPRYLIKTRGQQVTLSCSPISGHRSVSWYQQTPGQGLQFLFEYFSETQRNKGNFPGRFSGRQFSNSRSEMNVSTLELGDSALYLCASTPTGEAGNTIYFGEGSWLTVV.

A remark on this clone: Other DNA sequences in the same sample also yield this CDR3. J is TRBJ1-2 and V is TRBV28; weak D call: TRBD1 (6 bases). Trimming removed 3 bases from V and 5 bases from J, with 7 bases in between. Germline V CDR1 and CDR2: MDHEN, SYDVKM. This CDR3 contains 12 residues. CDR3 in amino acids: CASSFQGYGYTF. Written as DNA, the CDR3 is TGTGCCAGCAGTTTCCAGGGGTATGGCTACACCTTC.

The chain employs TRBV6-6 and TRBJ1-3, with 9 bases identical to TRBD1. The CDR3 spans 16 residues. Trimming took 1 base from V and 7 from J; bases not matched to a gene: 8. The germline gives CDR1 MNHNY, CDR2 SVGAGI (reference sequence). The CDR3 loop reads CASSYYGTGQGNTIYF. CDR3 bases: TGTGCCAGCAGTTACTACGGGACAGGGCAGGGCAACACCATATATTTT.

This rearrangement joins TRBV5-6 to TRBJ2-7, with no clear D. This CDR3 is built from 16 residues. Germline values: CDR1 SGHDT, CDR2 YYEEEE. Between the trimmed V and J ends, which lost 6 bases and 0 bases, there was a span of 19 bases. The CDR3 is CASTMLMMAPSYEQYF. As DNA, the CDR3 is TGTGCCAGCACCATGCTTATGATGGCTCCCTCCTACGAGCAGTACTTC.